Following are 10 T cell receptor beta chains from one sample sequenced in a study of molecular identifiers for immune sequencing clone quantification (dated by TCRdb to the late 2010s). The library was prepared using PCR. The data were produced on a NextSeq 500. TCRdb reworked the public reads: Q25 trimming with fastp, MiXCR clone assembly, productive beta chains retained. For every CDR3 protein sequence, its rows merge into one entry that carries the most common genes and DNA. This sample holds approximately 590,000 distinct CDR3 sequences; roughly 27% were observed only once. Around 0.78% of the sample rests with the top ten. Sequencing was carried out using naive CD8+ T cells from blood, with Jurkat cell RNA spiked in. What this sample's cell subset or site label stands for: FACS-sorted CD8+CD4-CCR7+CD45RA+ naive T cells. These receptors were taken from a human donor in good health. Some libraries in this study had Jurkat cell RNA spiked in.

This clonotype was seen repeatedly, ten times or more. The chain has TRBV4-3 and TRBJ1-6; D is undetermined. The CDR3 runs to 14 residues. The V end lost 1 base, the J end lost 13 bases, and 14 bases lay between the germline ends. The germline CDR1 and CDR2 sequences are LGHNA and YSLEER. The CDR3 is CASSQGRTGGPLHF. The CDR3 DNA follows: TGCGCCAGCAGCCAAGGGCGGACCGGCGGGCCCCTCCACTTT.

CDR3 amino acids: CASSPQVGPYEQYF. The CDR3 DNA reads TGTGCCAGCAGCCCCCAGGTGGGCCCCTACGAGCAGTACTTC. This chain joins TRBV7-9 and TRBJ2-7; D is undetermined. The germline CDR1 and CDR2 sequences are SEHNR and FQNEAQ (reference sequence). The CDR3 runs to 14 residues. Trimming cost V 5 bases and J 2 bases, with 13 bases left between them.

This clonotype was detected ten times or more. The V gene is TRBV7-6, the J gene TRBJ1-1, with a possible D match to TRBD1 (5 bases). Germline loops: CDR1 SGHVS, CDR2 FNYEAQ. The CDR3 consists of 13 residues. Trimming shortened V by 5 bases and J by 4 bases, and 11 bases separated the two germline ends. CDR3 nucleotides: TGTGCCAGCAGCCTTACTGGGACCACTGAAGCTTTCTTT. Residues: CASSLTGTTEAFF.

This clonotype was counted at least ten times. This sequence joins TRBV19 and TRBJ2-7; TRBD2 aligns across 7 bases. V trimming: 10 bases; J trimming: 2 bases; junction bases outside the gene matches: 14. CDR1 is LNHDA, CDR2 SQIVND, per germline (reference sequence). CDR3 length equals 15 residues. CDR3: CATGPSSGVTYEQYF. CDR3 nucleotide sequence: TGTGCCACCGGACCTTCGAGCGGGGTTACCTACGAGCAGTACTTC.

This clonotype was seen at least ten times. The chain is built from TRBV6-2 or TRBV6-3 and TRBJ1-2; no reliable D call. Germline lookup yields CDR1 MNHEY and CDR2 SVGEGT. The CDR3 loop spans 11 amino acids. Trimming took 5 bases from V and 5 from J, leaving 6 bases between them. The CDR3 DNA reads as TGTGCCAGCAGTACAGCTTATGGCTACACCTTC. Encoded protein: CASSTAYGYTF.

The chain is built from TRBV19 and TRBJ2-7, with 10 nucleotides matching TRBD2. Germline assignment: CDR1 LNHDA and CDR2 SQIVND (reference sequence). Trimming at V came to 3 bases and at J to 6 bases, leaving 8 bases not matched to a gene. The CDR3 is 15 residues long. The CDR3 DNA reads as TGTGCCAGTAGTATTATGCTAGCGGGAGTCCCCGAGCAGTACTTC. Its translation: CASSIMLAGVPEQYF.

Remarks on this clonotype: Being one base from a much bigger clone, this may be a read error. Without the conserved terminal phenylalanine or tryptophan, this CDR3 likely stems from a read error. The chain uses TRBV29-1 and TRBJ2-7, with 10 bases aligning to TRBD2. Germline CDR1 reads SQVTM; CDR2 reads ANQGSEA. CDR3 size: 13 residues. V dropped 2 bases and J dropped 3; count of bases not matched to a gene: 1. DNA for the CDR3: TGCAGCGTTGAAACTAGCGGGGACTACGAGCAGTACATC. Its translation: CSVETSGDYEQYI.

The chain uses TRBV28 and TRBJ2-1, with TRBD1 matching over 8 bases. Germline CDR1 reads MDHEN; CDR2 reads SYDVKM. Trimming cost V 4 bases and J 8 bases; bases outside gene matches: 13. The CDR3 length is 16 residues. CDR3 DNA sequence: TGTGCCAGCAGTTCACTAACTGACAGGGGAGGCGATGAGCAGTTCTTC. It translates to CASSSLTDRGGDEQFF.

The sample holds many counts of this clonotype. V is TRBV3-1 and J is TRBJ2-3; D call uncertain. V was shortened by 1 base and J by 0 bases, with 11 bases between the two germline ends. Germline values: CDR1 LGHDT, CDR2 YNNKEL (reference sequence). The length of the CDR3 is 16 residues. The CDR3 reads CASSQGWSASTDTQYF. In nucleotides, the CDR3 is TGTGCCAGCAGCCAAGGGTGGTCCGCTAGCACAGATACGCAGTATTTT.

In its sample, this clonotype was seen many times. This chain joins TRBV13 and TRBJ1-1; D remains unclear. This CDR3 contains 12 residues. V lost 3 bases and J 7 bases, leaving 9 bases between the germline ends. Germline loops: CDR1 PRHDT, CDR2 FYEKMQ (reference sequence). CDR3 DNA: TGTGCCAGCAGCTTCGTGGTCAGTGAAGCTTTCTTT. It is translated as CASSFVVSEAFF.